This T cell receptor (beta chain) was found in a study of CXCR3-negative and CXCR3-positive naive CD8 T cells. The study, taken as a whole, reports: When CXCR3-positive naive cells were set against CXCR3-negative naive cells, the former had more hydrophobic TRB CDR3s. Surface CD5 was comparable between naive subsets; TCR strength was inferred from TRB CDR3 properties. For naive cells, CXCR3-negative and CXCR3-positive subsets had similar TRBV-TRBJ usage; for memory cells, usage differed.

On this clonotype: The target antigen is unknown.

CDR1 and CDR2 from the germline V gene are SNHLY and FYNNEI. The CDR3 totals 14 residues. UMI-labeled TRB cDNA libraries were prepared by 5' RACE. TCRdb processed the 5' RACE reads again and assigns one entry to each CDR3 protein, with no DNA. In total, the table holds 85,000 to 130,000 distinct CDR3 sequences. Among CD8+ T cells, naive ones were CD45RO-CCR7+CD27+CD95-. The chain uses TRBV2 and TRBJ2-7; the D call of TRBD2 rests on TCRdb alone, since no DNA is present to check it. The receptor was isolated from a human donor in good health. Some clones in this sample may be carry-over from other donors' samples. The source material was naive CXCR3+ CD8+ T cells from blood. Subset in this sample: CD45RO-CCR7+CD27+CD95- naive CD8+ T cells expressing CXCR3 (TNR3+). The CDR3 sequence: CASTGTSGSYEQYF.